This T cell receptor (beta chain) was profiled in a study of T cell repertoires in cytomegalovirus infection. Study details: The public TCR beta signatures pointed to both CMV infection and matching HLA type.

The germline V gene has CDR1 MDHEN and CDR2 SYDVKM. This CDR3 has 14 amino acids. V shed 6 bases and J shed 3 bases, with 11 bases lying between them. One entry per CDR3 protein, called by TCRdb with MiXCR from the reads. Of over 100,000 distinct CDR3 sequences in the sample, more than 15% are singletons; the top ten hold approximately 8%. The gene calls are TRBV28 and TRBJ1-4; D gene unclear. Sequenced input: PBMCs. This TCR derives from a human donor in good health (CMV status not recorded). Some clones in this sample may be carry-over from other donors' samples. In DNA form, the CDR3 reads TGTGCCAGCAGCGTTGTGGGATCTAATGAAAAACTGTTTTTT. Translated: CASSVVGSNEKLFF.